A single sample is the source of the 30 T cell receptor beta chains below, sequenced in a study of shared clonotypes between healthy human individuals. Profiled with immunoSEQ multiplex PCR; TCRdb holds only in-frame clones, not every one. The repertoire holds approximately 350,000 clones, with around 74% as singletons. Sequencing was done on a sample of memory CD4+ T cells sorted from blood. Subset specified: CD45RA-negative fraction. These receptors all come from a man aged 25 to 40 in good health.

The genes are TRBV7-6 and TRBJ1-3; D ambiguous. Per the germline V gene, CDR1 is SGHVS and CDR2 is FNYEAQ. This CDR3 is built from 18 residues. V was clipped by 0 bases and J by 0 bases, with 15 bases between them. The CDR3 region is CASSLALSGKNSGNTIYF. CDR3 nucleotide sequence: TGTGCCAGCAGCTTAGCCCTTTCAGGCAAGAACTCTGGAAACACCATATATTTT.

The genes are TRBV11-3 and TRBJ2-4; D gene ambiguous. Trimming cost V 3 bases and J 9 bases, with 12 bases left between them. This CDR3 is 13 amino acids long. CDR1 is SGHNT, CDR2 YENEEA, per germline. CDR3 bases: TGTGCCAGCAGCTTGGAGAGAAATGGCATTCAGTACTTC. Protein: CASSLERNGIQYF.

This clone was seen only once. V usage is TRBV5-5 and J usage is TRBJ2-5; 7 bases align to TRBD2. The CDR3 is 14 residues long. Germline loops: CDR1 SGHKS, CDR2 YYEKEE (reference sequence). V lost 4 bases to trimming and J lost 5 bases; unmatched junction nucleotides: 8. The CDR3 reads CASSPGLVWETQYF. CDR3 nucleotide sequence: TGTGCCAGCAGCCCAGGACTAGTGTGGGAGACCCAGTACTTC. Full variable domain (rest looked up from reference TRBV5-5 and TRBJ2-5): DAGVTQSPTHLIKTRGQQVTLRCSPISGHKSVSWYQQVLGQGPQFIFQYYEKEERGRGNFPDRFSARQFPNYSSELNVNALLLGDSALYLCASSPGLVWETQYFGPGTRLLVL.

This rearrangement joins TRBV10-3 to TRBJ2-1, with 7 bases identical to TRBD2. Losses at the gene ends were 10 bases for V and 8 bases for J; bases not matched to a gene: 14. The V gene's germline CDR1 is ENHRY and CDR2 SYGVKD. This CDR3 is built from 14 residues. CDR3 DNA: TGTGCCAACGCAAAGGGCGGGAGTATCGATGAGCAGTTCTTC. As protein: CANAKGGSIDEQFF.

The V and J genes are TRBV29-1 and TRBJ2-5; TRBD2 matches at 9 bases. V dropped 5 bases and J dropped 5; count of bases not matched to a gene: 9. CDR3 length: 14 amino acids. Germline CDR1 and CDR2: SQVTM and ANQGSEA. CDR3 loop: CSVSSHSGSETQYF. The CDR3 nucleotides read TGCAGCGTTTCCTCCCATAGCGGGAGTGAGACCCAGTACTTC.

This chain joins TRBV18 and TRBJ1-5, with unresolved D. Germline CDR1 reads KGHSH; CDR2 reads LQKENI. V gave up 3 bases and J gave up 0 bases, with 12 bases separating them. The length of the CDR3 is 16 residues. The CDR3 protein is CASSPTADISNQPQHF. The CDR3 bases are TGTGCCAGCTCACCTACAGCCGATATTAGCAATCAGCCCCAGCATTTT.

The rearrangement links TRBV6-6 to TRBJ2-2, with 8 bases matching TRBD2. CDR1 MNHNY and CDR2 SVGAGI come from the germline V gene (reference sequence). J lost 15 bases, V lost 8 bases, and 20 bases had no gene match. The CDR3 consists of 15 residues. The CDR3 sequence: CASGPLVSAGAMLFF. Here the CDR3 DNA reads TGTGCCAGCGGTCCCTTAGTCTCAGCGGGAGCGATGTTGTTTTTT.

The genes are TRBV7-8 and TRBJ1-1; unclear D gene. This CDR3 is built from 13 residues. V was shortened by 1 base and J by 4 bases, with 7 bases between the two germline ends. CDR1 is SGHVS and CDR2 is FQNEAQ in the germline V gene. CDR3 region: CASSLDSGTEAFF. CDR3 bases: TGTGCCAGCAGCTTAGACAGCGGCACTGAAGCTTTCTTT.

The chain couples TRBV6-1 to TRBJ1-2; D is undetermined. The V end lost 5 bases, the J end lost 6 bases, and 10 bases lay between the germline ends. CDR1 and CDR2 from the germline V gene are MNHNS and SASEGT. This CDR3 is 12 amino acids long. This chain's CDR3 is CASSHYWDGYTF. The DNA for the CDR3 is TGTGCCAGCAGTCACTACTGGGATGGCTACACCTTC.

This clone occurred many times. The V call is TRBV27, the J call TRBJ1-1; possible D gene TRBD1, 6 bases. Trimming cost V 8 bases and J 1 base, with 20 bases left between them. Germline V gene sequence: CDR1 MNHEY, CDR2 SMNVEV (reference sequence). The CDR3 consists of 16 residues. Written as DNA, the CDR3 is TGTGCCAGCCTTCGGGGACAAGGAACCGAGAACACTGAAGCTTTCTTT. This codes for CASLRGQGTENTEAFF.

V and J are TRBV5-1 and TRBJ2-3; possible D gene TRBD2, 6 bases. V was trimmed by 3 bases and J by 1 base, leaving 9 bases between them. Germline CDR1 is SGHRS and CDR2 is YFSETQ. The CDR3 is 14 amino acids. CDR3 nucleotides: TGCGCCAGCAGCTCTGGACTACGCACAGATACGCAGTATTTT. This translates into CASSSGLRTDTQYF.

This chain uses TRBV15 with TRBJ1-2, with TRBD1 identical over 7 bases. Germline loops: CDR1 LNHNV, CDR2 YYDKDF (reference sequence). This CDR3 has 13 amino acids. Trimming at V came to 8 bases and at J to 3 bases, leaving 6 bases not matched to a gene. The CDR3 nucleotides are TGTGCCACCTCTAGTCAGGGGGACTATGGCTACACCTTC. This gives the protein CATSSQGDYGYTF. The variable domain in full, completed from reference TRBV15 and TRBJ1-2, reads DAMVIQNPRYQVTQFGKPVTLSCSQTLNHNVMYWYQQKSSQAPKLLFHYYDKDFNNEADTPDNFQSRRPNTSFCFLDIRSPGLGDTAMYLCATSSQGDYGYTFGSGTRLTVV.

The CDR3 DNA reads TGTGCCAGCTCACCACTACCCGAAGTTGCCGGGGAGCTGTTTTTT. Its translation is CASSPLPEVAGELFF. The rearrangement links TRBV18 to TRBJ2-2; no definite D call. Trimming cost V 1 base and J 6 bases, with 12 bases left between them. This CDR3 has 15 amino acids. Germline V gene sequence: CDR1 KGHSH, CDR2 LQKENI. Complete variable domain (other parts from reference TRBV18 and TRBJ2-2): NAGVMQNPRHLVRRRGQEARLRCSPMKGHSHVYWYRQLPEEGLKFMVYLQKENIIDESGMPKERFSAEFPKEGPSILRIQQVVRGDSAAYFCASSPLPEVAGELFFGEGSRLTVL.

This chain joins TRBV5-4 and TRBJ2-7; D gene ambiguous. Germline values: CDR1 SGHNT, CDR2 YYREEE (reference sequence). Trimming stripped 3 bases from V and 5 bases from J, with 12 bases between. The CDR3 spans 13 residues. CDR3 sequence: CASSSLSSDEQYF. The CDR3 DNA is TGTGCCAGCAGCTCACTATCAAGTGACGAGCAGTACTTC.

The CDR3 nucleotides are TGTGCCAGCAGCTTCAGACAGTACACAGATACGCAGTATTTT. Protein product: CASSFRQYTDTQYF. This chain connects TRBV5-4 to TRBJ2-3, with D possibly matching TRBD1 (5 bases). Germline V gene sequence: CDR1 SGHNT, CDR2 YYREEE (reference sequence). The CDR3 contains 14 residues. Between the trimmed V and J ends, which lost 2 bases and 2 bases, there was a span of 9 bases.

DNA of the CDR3: TGTGCCAGAAGCTTGGCCGGGGAGCAGTTCTTC. It is translated as CARSLAGEQFF. The chain combines TRBV5-3 with TRBJ2-1; no clear D. TRBV5-3 is an ORF, and what it does is uncertain. The CDR3 is 11 residues long. Trimming left V 0 bases short and J 10 bases short, with 5 bases between.

This clone has ten or more counts. The chain links TRBV9 to TRBJ2-7; possibly TRBD2 for D (6 bases). V gave up 3 bases and J gave up 5 bases, with 18 bases separating them. This CDR3 comprises 15 residues. Germline V gene sequence: CDR1 SGDLS, CDR2 YYNGEE. DNA for the CDR3: TGTGCCAGCAGCGGAGGGGACTCCCAAAGGCACGAGCAGTACTTC. Encoded protein: CASSGGDSQRHEQYF.

V usage is TRBV5-1 and J usage is TRBJ2-3, with 9 positions matching TRBD1. Germline V gene sequence: CDR1 SGHRS, CDR2 YFSETQ. Unmatched junction bases numbered 5, after V lost 8 bases and J lost 4 bases. CDR3 length: 13 amino acids. The CDR3 sequence: CASTGTGPDTQYF. CDR3 nucleotide sequence: TGCGCCAGTACCGGGACAGGGCCAGATACGCAGTATTTT. Looking up the rest from reference TRBV5-1 and TRBJ2-3 gives the full variable domain: KAGVTQTPRYLIKTRGQQVTLSCSPISGHRSVSWYQQTPGQGLQFLFEYFSETQRNKGNFPGRFSGRQFSNSRSEMNVSTLELGDSALYLCASTGTGPDTQYFGPGTRLTVL.

V usage is TRBV4-1 and J usage is TRBJ2-1, with 8 positions matching TRBD2. This CDR3 is built from 17 residues. CDR1 is MGHRA and CDR2 is YSYEKL in the germline V gene. V shed 2 bases and J 7 bases; nucleotides not matched to a gene: 13. CDR3 region: CASSQLTGLASYNEQFF. CDR3 bases: TGCGCCAGCAGCCAACTAACCGGACTAGCTTCTTATAATGAGCAGTTCTTC.

The rearrangement uses TRBV7-8 and TRBJ2-7; 10 bases are shared with TRBD2. Germline V gene lookup returns CDR1 SGHVS and CDR2 FQNEAQ. With V trimmed by 6 bases and J by 2 bases, 7 bases remained unmatched. CDR3 size: 15 residues. The CDR3 DNA reads as TGTGCCAGCAGTCAGGCTAGCGGGGGCCCCTACGAGCAGTACTTC. Its translation: CASSQASGGPYEQYF.

The chain carries TRBV2 and TRBJ2-2, with D perhaps matching TRBD2 (6 bases). CDR1 is SNHLY and CDR2 is FYNNEI in the germline V gene. CDR3 size: 13 residues. Between the trimmed V and J ends, which lost 7 bases and 2 bases, there was a span of 8 bases. The CDR3 protein is CASTGENTGELFF. For the CDR3, the DNA is TGTGCCAGCACGGGGGAAAACACCGGGGAGCTGTTTTTT.

This clone was observed once. V is TRBV13 and J is TRBJ2-1; 9 bases align to TRBD2. The CDR3 has 15 amino acids. Trimming cost V 1 base and J 6 bases; bases outside gene matches: 4. Germline V gene lookup returns CDR1 PRHDT and CDR2 FYEKMQ (reference sequence). CDR3: CASSLAGLARNEQFF. CDR3 DNA: TGTGCCAGCAGCTTAGCGGGACTAGCTCGCAATGAGCAGTTCTTC.

The chain has TRBV7-9 and TRBJ1-5; D perhaps matches TRBD1 (5 bases). CDR1 and CDR2 (germline): SEHNR, FQNEAQ (reference sequence). The V gene lost 5 bases and the J gene lost 6 bases, with 14 bases spanning the gap. CDR3 length: 14 amino acids. The CDR3 protein is CASSLSGVGQPQHF. CDR3 nucleotides: TGTGCCAGCAGCCTGTCGGGGGTAGGTCAGCCCCAGCATTTT.

In its sample, this clone was seen a few times. The chain joins TRBV9 to TRBJ2-4; 10 nucleotides agree with TRBD2. V was clipped by 0 bases and J by 8 bases; unmatched bases: 8. This CDR3 comprises 16 residues. Per the germline V gene, CDR1 is SGDLS and CDR2 is YYNGEE. The DNA of the CDR3 is TGTGCCAGCAGCGTAGGTCCTAGCGGGAGTGGTTACATTCAGTACTTC. Its protein product is CASSVGPSGSGYIQYF.

The V call is TRBV20-1, the J call TRBJ2-1; D is unresolved. Trimming took off 7 bases at V and 8 bases at J, with 12 bases between the two ends. The CDR3 spans 11 residues. Germline CDR1 is DFQATT and CDR2 is SNEGSKA (reference sequence). The CDR3 sequence: CSVRKGYEQFF. CDR3 DNA sequence: TGCAGTGTCCGCAAGGGCTATGAGCAGTTCTTC.

V gene TRBV18 combines with J gene TRBJ2-2; D tentatively fits TRBD1 or TRBD2 (5 bases each). Trimming left V 0 bases short and J 0 bases short, with 23 bases between. The CDR3 has 21 amino acids. Germline CDR1 KGHSH, CDR2 LQKENI. As DNA, the CDR3 is TGTGCCAGCTCACCACCGAGAGGGGCGCAGAAACAATATACGAACACCGGGGAGCTGTTTTTT. Its protein is CASSPPRGAQKQYTNTGELFF.

The chain carries TRBV6-5 and TRBJ1-2; D gene uncertain. The CDR3 totals 15 residues. V was shortened by 0 bases and J by 8 bases, with 16 bases between the two germline ends. The V gene's germline CDR1 is MNHEY and CDR2 SVGAGI. The CDR3 DNA reads as TGTGCCAGCAGTTACTCTGGTCTGGGAGGCTCCGGCTACACCTTC. Translating gives CASSYSGLGGSGYTF.

A few counts support this clone. The genes are TRBV7-2 and TRBJ2-5, with TRBD2 identical over 12 bases. The CDR3 is 15 residues long. V lost 5 bases and J lost 4; bases outside the gene matches: 5. The germline gives CDR1 SGHTA, CDR2 FQGNSA. The CDR3 DNA follows: TGTGCCAGCAGCGTACTAGCGGGAGGCATAGAGACCCAGTACTTC. The encoded protein is CASSVLAGGIETQYF. The full variable domain, rest sourced from reference TRBV7-2 and TRBJ2-5, is GAGVSQSPSNKVTEKGKDVELRCDPISGHTALYWYRQSLGQGLEFLIYFQGNSAPDKSGLPSDRFSAERTGGSVSTLTIQRTQQEDSAVYLCASSVLAGGIETQYFGPGTRLLVL.

The V and J genes are TRBV7-4 and TRBJ2-7, with TRBD2 matching over 13 bases. With 1 base clipped from V and 7 bases from J, the junction kept 7 bases outside the gene matches. CDR1 is SGHVT and CDR2 is SQSDAQ in the germline V gene. This CDR3 comprises 16 residues. The CDR3 DNA sequence: TGTGCCAGCAGCTTAGAGTTGGGACTAGCGGGATCGGAGCAGTACTTC. It specifies CASSLELGLAGSEQYF. Filled out from reference TRBV7-4 and TRBJ2-7, the complete variable domain reads GAGVSQSPRYKVAKRGRDVALRCDSISGHVTLYWYRQTLGQGSEVLTYSQSDAQRDKSGRPSGRFSAERPERSVSTLKIQRTEQGDSAVYLCASSLELGLAGSEQYFGPGTRLTVT.

The chain uses TRBV11-2 and TRBJ2-7, with 9 bases lining up with TRBD2. V was clipped by 1 base and J by 0 bases; unmatched bases: 7. This CDR3 has 17 residues. Germline CDR1 reads SGHAT; CDR2 reads FQNNGV. The CDR3 is CASSLALAGAFSYEQYF. The CDR3 DNA reads as TGTGCCAGCAGCTTAGCTTTAGCGGGAGCGTTCTCCTACGAGCAGTACTTC.